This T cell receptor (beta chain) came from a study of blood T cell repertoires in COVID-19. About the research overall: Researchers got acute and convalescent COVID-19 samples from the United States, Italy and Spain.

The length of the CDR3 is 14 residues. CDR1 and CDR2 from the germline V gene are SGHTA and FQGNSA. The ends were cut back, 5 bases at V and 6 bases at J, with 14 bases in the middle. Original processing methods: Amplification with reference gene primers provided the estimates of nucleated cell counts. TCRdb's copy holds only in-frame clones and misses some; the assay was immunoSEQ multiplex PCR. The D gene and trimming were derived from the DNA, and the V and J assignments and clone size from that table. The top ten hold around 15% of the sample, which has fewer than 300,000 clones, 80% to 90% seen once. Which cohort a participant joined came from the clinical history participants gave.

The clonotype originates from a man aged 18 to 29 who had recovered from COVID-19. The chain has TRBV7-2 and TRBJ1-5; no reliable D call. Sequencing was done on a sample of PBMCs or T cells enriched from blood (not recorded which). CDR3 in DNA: TGTGCCAGCAGCCCTGCCCGAGGGTTTCAGCCCCAGCATTTT. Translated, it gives CASSPARGFQPQHF.